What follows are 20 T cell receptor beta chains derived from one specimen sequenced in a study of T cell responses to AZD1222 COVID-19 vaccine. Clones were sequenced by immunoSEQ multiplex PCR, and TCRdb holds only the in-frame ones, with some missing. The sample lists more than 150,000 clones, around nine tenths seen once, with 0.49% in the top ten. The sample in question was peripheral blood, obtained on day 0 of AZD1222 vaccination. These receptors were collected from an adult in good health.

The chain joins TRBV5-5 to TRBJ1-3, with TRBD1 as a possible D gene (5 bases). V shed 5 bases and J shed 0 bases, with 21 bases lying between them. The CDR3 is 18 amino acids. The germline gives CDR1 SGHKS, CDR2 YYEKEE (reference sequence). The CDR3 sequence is CASSPSLRQQLSGNTIYF. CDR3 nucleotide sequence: TGTGCCAGCAGTCCCTCGCTCCGACAGCAACTCTCTGGAAACACCATATATTTT.

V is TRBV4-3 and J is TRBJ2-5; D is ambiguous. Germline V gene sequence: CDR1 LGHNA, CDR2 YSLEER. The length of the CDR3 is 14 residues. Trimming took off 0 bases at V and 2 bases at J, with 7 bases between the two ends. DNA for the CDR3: TGCGCCAGCAGCCAAGATAGAACTCAAGAGACCCAGTACTTC. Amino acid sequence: CASSQDRTQETQYF.

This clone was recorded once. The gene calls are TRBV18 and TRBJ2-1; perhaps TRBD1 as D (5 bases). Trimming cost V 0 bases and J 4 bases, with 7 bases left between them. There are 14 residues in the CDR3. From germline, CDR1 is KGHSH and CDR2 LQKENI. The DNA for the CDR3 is TGTGCCAGCTCACCACCGGCAGGGTACAATGAGCAGTTCTTC. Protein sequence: CASSPPAGYNEQFF.

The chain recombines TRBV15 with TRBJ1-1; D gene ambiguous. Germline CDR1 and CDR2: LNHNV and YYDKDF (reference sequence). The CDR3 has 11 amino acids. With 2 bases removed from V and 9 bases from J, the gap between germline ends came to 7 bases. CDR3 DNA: TGTGCCACCAGCAGAACCCTTAAAGCTTTCTTT. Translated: CATSRTLKAFF.

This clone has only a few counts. The CDR3 bases are TGTGCCAGCAGCCCAAATTGGCAGGGGAACACTGAAGCTTTCTTT. Protein: CASSPNWQGNTEAFF. The chain employs TRBV5-4 and TRBJ1-1; weak D call: TRBD1 (5 bases). Germline V gene data show CDR1 as SGHNT and CDR2 as YYREEE (reference sequence). The CDR3 has 15 residues. With 4 bases removed from V and 1 base from J, the gap between germline ends came to 14 bases.

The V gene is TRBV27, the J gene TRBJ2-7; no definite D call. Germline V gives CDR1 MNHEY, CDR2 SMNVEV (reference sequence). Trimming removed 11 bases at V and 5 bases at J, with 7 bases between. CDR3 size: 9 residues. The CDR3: CAPPHEQYF. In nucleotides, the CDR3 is TGTGCCCCCCCCCACGAGCAGTACTTC.

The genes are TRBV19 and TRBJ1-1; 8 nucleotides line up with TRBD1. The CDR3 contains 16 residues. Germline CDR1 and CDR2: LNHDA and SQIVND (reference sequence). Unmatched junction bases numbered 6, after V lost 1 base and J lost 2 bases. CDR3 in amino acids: CASSIGAPGGNTEAFF. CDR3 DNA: TGTGCCAGTAGTATAGGGGCCCCAGGGGGCAACACTGAAGCTTTCTTT.

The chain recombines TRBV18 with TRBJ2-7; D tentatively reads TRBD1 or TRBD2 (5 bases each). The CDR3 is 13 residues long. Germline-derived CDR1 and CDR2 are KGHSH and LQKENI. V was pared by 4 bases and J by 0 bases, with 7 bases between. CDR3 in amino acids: CASSQGTSYEQYF. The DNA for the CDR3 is TGTGCCAGCTCACAGGGGACCTCCTACGAGCAGTACTTC.

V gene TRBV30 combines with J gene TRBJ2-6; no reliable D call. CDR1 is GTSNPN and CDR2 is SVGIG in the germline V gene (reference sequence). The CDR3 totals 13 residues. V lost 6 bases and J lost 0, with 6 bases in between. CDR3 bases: TGTGCCTGCCAGAGCTCTGGGGCCAACGTCCTGACTTTC. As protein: CACQSSGANVLTF.

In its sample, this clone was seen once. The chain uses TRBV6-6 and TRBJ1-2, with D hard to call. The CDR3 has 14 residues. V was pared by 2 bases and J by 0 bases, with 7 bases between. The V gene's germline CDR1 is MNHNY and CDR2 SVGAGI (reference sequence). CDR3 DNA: TGTGCCAGCAGTTACGTTCAGACTAACTATGGCTACACCTTC. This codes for CASSYVQTNYGYTF.

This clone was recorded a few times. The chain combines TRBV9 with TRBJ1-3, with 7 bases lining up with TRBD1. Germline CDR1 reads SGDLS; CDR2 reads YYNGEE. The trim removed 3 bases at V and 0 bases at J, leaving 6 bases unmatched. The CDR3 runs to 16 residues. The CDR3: CASSANRGNSGNTIYF. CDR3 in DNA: TGTGCCAGCAGCGCCAACAGGGGAAACTCTGGAAACACCATATATTTT.

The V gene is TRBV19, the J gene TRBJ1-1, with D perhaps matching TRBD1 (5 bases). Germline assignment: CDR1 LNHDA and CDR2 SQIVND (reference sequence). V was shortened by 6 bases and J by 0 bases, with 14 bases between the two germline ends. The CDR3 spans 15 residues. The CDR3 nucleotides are TGTGCCAGTAGGCCCATGGGGGGACTGAACACTGAAGCTTTCTTT. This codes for CASRPMGGLNTEAFF.

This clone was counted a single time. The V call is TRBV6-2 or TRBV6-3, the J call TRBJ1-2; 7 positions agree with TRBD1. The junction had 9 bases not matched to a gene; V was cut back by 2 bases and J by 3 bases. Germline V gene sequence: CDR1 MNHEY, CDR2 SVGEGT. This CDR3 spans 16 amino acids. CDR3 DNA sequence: TGTGCCAGCAGTTACGAACTCGGGCAGGGGGACTATGGCTACACCTTC. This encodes CASSYELGQGDYGYTF.

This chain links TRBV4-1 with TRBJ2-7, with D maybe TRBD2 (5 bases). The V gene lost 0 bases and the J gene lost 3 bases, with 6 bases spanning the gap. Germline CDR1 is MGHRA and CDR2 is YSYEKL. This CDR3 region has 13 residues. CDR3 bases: TGCGCCAGCAGCCAAGACGGGAACTACGAGCAGTACTTC. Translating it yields CASSQDGNYEQYF.

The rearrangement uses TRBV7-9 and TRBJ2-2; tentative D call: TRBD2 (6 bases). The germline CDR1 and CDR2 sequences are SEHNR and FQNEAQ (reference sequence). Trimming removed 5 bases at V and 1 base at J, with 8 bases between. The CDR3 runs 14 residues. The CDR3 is CASSPEGNTGELFF. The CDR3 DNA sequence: TGTGCCAGCAGCCCGGAGGGGAACACCGGGGAGCTGTTTTTT.

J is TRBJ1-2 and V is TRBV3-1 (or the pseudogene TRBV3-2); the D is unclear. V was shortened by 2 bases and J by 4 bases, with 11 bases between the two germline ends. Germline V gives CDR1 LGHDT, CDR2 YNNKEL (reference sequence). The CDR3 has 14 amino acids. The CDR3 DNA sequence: TGTGCCAGCAGCCAAAGAAGGCCCGTCTATGGCTACACCTTC. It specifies CASSQRRPVYGYTF.

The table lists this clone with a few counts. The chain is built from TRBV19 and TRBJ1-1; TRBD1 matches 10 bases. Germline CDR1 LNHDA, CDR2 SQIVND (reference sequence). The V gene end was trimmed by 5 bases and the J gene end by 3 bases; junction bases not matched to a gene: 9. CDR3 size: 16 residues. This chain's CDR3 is CASSAPGQGIDTEAFF. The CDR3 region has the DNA TGTGCCAGTAGTGCCCCGGGACAGGGGATAGACACTGAAGCTTTCTTT.

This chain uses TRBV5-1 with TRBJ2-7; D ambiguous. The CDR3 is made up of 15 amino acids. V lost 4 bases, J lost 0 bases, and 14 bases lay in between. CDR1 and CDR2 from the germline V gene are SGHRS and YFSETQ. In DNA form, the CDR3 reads TGCGCCAGCAGCCCAGAGGACCGACCCTCCTACGAGCAGTACTTC. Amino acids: CASSPEDRPSYEQYF. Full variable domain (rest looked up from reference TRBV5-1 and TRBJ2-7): KAGVTQTPRYLIKTRGQQVTLSCSPISGHRSVSWYQQTPGQGLQFLFEYFSETQRNKGNFPGRFSGRQFSNSRSEMNVSTLELGDSALYLCASSPEDRPSYEQYFGPGTRLTVT.

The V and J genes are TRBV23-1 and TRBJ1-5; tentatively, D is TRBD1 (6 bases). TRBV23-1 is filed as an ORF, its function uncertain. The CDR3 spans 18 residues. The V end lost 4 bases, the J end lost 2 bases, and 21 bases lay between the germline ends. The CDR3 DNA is TGCGCCAGCAGTCCACACCACGGCCGGGACATACGCAATCAGCCCCAGCATTTT. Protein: CASSPHHGRDIRNQPQHF.

The CDR3 reads CASSPAVGYGYTF. CDR3 sequence (DNA): TGTGCCAGCAGTCCGGCTGTGGGTTATGGCTACACCTTC. The chain couples TRBV6-5 to TRBJ1-2; the D is unclear. The CDR3 loop spans 13 amino acids. The V gene's germline CDR1 is MNHEY and CDR2 SVGAGI. Trimming took off 5 bases at V and 5 bases at J, with 12 bases between the two ends.